This T cell receptor beta chain was sequenced in a study of cytomegalovirus exposure and HLA in healthy donors. On this clone itself: Its cognate antigen is unknown. Germline and junction disagree at one end, which may indicate a read error.

There are 13 residues in the CDR3. The germline V gene has CDR1 SEHNR and CDR2 FQNEAQ (reference sequence). General study points: Evidence from a later analysis indicated that most CMV-associated TCR beta chains looked HLA-restricted. An assumption of roughly uniform sequencing depth across donors underlay the presence/absence analyses.

The PCR was carried out with 60 Vbeta primers and 13 Jbeta primers. TCRdb's copy holds only in-frame clones and misses some; the assay was immunoSEQ multiplex PCR. The table shows some 130,000 clones, with approximately 71% occurring only once. The chain employs TRBV7-9 and TRBJ2-5; 8 bases are shared with TRBD1. The sequence was obtained from a man aged 25-45 years in good health and CMV-seronegative. Sequencing input: PBMCs. The CDR3 here is CASRLDRGETQYF. DNA of the CDR3: TGTGCCAGCAGGTTAGACAGGGGAGAGACCCAGTACTTC.